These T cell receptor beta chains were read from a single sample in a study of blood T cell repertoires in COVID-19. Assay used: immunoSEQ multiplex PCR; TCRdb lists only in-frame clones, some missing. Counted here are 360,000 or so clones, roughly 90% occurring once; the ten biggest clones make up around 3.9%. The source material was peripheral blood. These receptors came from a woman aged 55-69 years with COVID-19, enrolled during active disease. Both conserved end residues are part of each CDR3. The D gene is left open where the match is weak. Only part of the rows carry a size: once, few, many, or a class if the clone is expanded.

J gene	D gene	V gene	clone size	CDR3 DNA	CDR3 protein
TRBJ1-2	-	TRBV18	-	TGTGCCAGCTCACCAGGCGACAGCCTTTTCTATGGCTACACCTTC	CASSPGDSLFYGYTF
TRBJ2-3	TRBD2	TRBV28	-	TGTGCCAGCAGTTCCGCGGGGGGCGGAAATACGCAGTATTTT	CASSSAGGGNTQYF
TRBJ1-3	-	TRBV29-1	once	TGCAGCGTTGGACTGAGCTCTGGAAACACCATATATTTT	CSVGLSSGNTIYF
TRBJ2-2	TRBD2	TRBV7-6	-	TGTGCCAGCAGCTTAGGGGGGGGATCCACCGGGGAGCTGTTTTTT	CASSLGGGSTGELFF
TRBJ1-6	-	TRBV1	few	TGCACCAGCAGACACAATGACAGGGTAGCATATAATTCACCCCTCCACTTT	CTSRHNDRVAYNSPLHF
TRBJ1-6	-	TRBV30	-	TGTGCCTGGAGTGGTGGGCAGGCCTATAATTCACCCCTCCACTTT	CAWSGGQAYNSPLHF
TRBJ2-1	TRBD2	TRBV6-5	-	TGTGCCAGCTTCCGGGGACTAGCGGGAAATGAGCAGTTCTTC	CASFRGLAGNEQFF
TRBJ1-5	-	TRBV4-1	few	TGCGCCAGCAGCCAAACAGGTCTTGGCAATCAGCCCCAGCATTTT	CASSQTGLGNQPQHF
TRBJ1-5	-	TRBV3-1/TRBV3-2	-	TGTGCCAGCAGCCAAGCGGGGAATCAGCCCCAGCATTTT	CASSQAGNQPQHF
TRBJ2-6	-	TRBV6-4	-	TGTGCCAGCAGTGAGGGAGTCTCTGGGGCCAACGTCCTGACTTTC	CASSEGVSGANVLTF
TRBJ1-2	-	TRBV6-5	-	TGTGCCAGCAGTTACTCAGTTCCACTCAACTATGGCTACACCTTC	CASSYSVPLNYGYTF
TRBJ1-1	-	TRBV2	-	TGTGCCAGCCTTGCCGAGGGCACTGAAGCTTTCTTT	CASLAEGTEAFF
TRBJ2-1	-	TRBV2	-	TGTGCCAGCATCGAGACAGGAAGCTCCTACAATGAGCAGTTCTTC	CASIETGSSYNEQFF
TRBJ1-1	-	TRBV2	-	TGTGCCAGCAGGGGAGACATGAACACTGAAGCTTTCTTT	CASRGDMNTEAFF
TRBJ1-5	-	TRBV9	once	TGTGCCAGCAGCGGAGATACGGGGGTTAATCAGCCCCAGCATTTT	CASSGDTGVNQPQHF
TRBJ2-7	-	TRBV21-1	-	TGTGCCAGCAGCAAAATTCCGGGTCGGGACAGGGAACACGAGCAGTACTTC	CASSKIPGRDREHEQYF
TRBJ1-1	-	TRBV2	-	TGTGCCAGCAGTCTAACAGGAACCACTGAAGCTTTCTTT	CASSLTGTTEAFF
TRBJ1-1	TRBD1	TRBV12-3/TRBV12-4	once	TGTGCCATCCTAGACAGGGGGAACACTGAAGCTTTCTTT	CAILDRGNTEAFF
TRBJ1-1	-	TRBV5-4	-	TGTGCCAGCCGGGGTGGGCAGGCCGACACTGAAGCTTTCTTT	CASRGGQADTEAFF
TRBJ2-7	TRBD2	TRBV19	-	TGTGCCAGTAGTCTTACCGGGACTAGAGCCCACGAGCAGTACTTC	CASSLTGTRAHEQYF
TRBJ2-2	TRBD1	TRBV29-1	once	TGCAGCGTTGAACAGGGGGCGGTCGGGGAGCTGTTTTTT	CSVEQGAVGELFF
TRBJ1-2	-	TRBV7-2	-	TGTGCCAGCAGCTTAGTCGTTTTACAAGACTTTAACTATGGCTACACCTTC	CASSLVVLQDFNYGYTF
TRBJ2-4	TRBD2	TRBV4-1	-	TGCGCCAGCAGCCAAACCCTCATTAGCGGGGGGAGGGACATTCAGTACTTC	CASSQTLISGGRDIQYF
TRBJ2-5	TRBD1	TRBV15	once	TGTGCCACCAGCAGCGCCAGGGGGCTCCAAGAGACCCAGTACTTC	CATSSARGLQETQYF
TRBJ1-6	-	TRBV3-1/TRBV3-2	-	TGTGCCAGCAGCCAAGGTGTGAGCTCCTATAATTCACCCCTCCACTTT	CASSQGVSSYNSPLHF
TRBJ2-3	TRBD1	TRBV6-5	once	TGTGCCAGCTCCTTAGGGGGCTCAGCAGATACGCAGTATTTT	CASSLGGSADTQYF
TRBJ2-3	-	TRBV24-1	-	TGTGCCACCAGTGATTACGGTGAGTCGGATACGCAGTATTTT	CATSDYGESDTQYF
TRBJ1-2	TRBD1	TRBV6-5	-	TGTGCCAGCAGGATGACAGGGACCTATGGCTACACCTTC	CASRMTGTYGYTF
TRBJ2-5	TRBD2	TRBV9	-	TGTGCCAGCAGCGCGGGACTAGCGGGGACCCAAGAGACCCAGTACTTC	CASSAGLAGTQETQYF
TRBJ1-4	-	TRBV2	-	TGTGCCAGCAGCCCCGGGACAACAACTAATGAAAAACTGTTTTTT	CASSPGTTTNEKLFF
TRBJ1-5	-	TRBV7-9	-	TGTGCCAGCAGCCCACAGGGTCAAGATCAGCCCCAGCATTTT	CASSPQGQDQPQHF
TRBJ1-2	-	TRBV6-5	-	TGTGCCAGCAGCTCGTCCCAGGGCTATGGCTACACCTTC	CASSSSQGYGYTF
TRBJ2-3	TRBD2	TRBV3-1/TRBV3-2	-	TGTGCCAGCAGCCCGGGACTAGCGGGACTCACAGATACGCAGTATTTT	CASSPGLAGLTDTQYF
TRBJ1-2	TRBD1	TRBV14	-	TGTGCCAGCAGCCAAGCTTATCAGGGGGCTCATGGCTACACCTTC	CASSQAYQGAHGYTF
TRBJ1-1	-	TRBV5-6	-	TGTGCCAGCAGCTCGTTTAACACTGAAGCTTTCTTT	CASSSFNTEAFF
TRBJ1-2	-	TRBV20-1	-	TGCAGTGCTAGTCTGGAGGGCTATGGCTACACCTTC	CSASLEGYGYTF
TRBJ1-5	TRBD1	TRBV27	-	TGTGCCAGCAGTACCCGGGACAGTTATGGAGATAGCAATCAGCCCCAGCATTTT	CASSTRDSYGDSNQPQHF
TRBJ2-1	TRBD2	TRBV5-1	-	TGCGCCAGCAGCTTTCTAGCGGGGGTCTCCTACAATGAGCAGTTCTTC	CASSFLAGVSYNEQFF
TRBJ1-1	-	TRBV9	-	TGTGCCAGCAGCGTTCAAGGGGGCACTGAAGCTTTCTTT	CASSVQGGTEAFF
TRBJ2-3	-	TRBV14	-	TGTGCCAGCAGCCTTCACCGGGAATTGGATACGCAGTATTTT	CASSLHRELDTQYF
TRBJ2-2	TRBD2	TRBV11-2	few	TGTGCCAGCAGAGGAGCGGGGGCGAACACCGGGGAGCTGTTTTTT	CASRGAGANTGELFF
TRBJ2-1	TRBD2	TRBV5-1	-	TGCGCCAGCAGCTTACCGACTAGCGGGGGGCCGGGTGAGCAGTTCTTC	CASSLPTSGGPGEQFF
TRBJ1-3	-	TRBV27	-	TGTGCCAGCAGTTTATCGGGGGGGCCCATATATTTT	CASSLSGGPIYF
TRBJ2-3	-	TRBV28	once	TGTGCCAGCAGCGGGGGAAGAGGTACAGATACGCAGTATTTT	CASSGGRGTDTQYF
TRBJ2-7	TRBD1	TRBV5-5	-	TGTGCCAGCAGCTGGACAGGGGGCTCCTACGAGCAGTACTTC	CASSWTGGSYEQYF
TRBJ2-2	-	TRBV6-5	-	TGTGCCAGCAGTTACTCGATCGGCACCGGGGAGCTGTTTTTT	CASSYSIGTGELFF
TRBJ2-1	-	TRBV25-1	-	TGTGCCAGCAGTTGGCAGGGCCACAATGAGCAGTTCTTC	CASSWQGHNEQFF
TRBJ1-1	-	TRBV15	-	TGTGCCACCAGCAGTCATGGCATTCGATGGCACACTGAAGCTTTCTTT	CATSSHGIRWHTEAFF